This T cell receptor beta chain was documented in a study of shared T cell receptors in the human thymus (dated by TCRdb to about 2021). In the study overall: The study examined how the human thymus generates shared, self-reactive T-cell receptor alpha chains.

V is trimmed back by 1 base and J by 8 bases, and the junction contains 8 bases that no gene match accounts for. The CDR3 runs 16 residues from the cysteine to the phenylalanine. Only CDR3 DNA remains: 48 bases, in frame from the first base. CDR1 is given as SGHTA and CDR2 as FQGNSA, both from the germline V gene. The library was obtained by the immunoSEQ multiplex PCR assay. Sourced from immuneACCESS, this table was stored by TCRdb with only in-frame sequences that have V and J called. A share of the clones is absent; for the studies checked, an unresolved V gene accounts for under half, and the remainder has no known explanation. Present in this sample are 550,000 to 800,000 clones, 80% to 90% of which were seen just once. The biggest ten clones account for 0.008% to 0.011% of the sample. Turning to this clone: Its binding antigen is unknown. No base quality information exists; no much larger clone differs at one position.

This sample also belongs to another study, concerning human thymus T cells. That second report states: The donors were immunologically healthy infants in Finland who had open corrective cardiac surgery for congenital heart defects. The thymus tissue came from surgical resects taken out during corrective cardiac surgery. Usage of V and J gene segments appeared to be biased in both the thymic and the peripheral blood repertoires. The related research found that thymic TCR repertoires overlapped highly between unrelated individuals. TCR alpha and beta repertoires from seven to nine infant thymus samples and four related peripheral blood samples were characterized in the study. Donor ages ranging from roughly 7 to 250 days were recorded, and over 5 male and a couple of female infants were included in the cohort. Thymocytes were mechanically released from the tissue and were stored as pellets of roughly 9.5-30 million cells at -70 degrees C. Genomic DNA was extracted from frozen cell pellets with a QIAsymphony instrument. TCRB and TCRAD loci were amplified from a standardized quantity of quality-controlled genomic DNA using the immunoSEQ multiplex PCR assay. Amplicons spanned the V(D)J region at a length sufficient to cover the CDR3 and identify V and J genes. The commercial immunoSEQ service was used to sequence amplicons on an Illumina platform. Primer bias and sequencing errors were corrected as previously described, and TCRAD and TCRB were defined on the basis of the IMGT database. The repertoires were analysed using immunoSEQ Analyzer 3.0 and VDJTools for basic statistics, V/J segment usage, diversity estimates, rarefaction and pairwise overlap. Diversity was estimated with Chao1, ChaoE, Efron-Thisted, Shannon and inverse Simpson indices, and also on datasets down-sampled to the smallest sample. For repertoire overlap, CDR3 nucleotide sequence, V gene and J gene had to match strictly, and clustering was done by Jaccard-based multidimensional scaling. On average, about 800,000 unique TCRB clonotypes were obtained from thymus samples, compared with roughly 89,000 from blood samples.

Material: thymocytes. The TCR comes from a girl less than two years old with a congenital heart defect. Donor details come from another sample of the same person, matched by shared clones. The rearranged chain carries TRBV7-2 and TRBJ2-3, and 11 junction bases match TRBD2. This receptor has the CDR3 CASSLVGSGGAGTQYF. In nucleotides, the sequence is TGTGCCAGCAGCTTAGTCGGTAGCGGGGGGGCAGGTACGCAGTATTTT.